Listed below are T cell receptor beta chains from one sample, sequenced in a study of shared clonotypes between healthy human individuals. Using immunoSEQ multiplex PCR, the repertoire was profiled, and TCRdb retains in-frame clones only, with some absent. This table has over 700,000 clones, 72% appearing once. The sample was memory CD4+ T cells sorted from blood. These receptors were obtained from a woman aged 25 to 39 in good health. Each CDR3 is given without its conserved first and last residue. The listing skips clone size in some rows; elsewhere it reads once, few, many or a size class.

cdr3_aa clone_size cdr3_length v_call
ASSPSGLTHSGNTIY NA 15 TRBV7-8
ASSYSKSGNTIY few 12 TRBV6-5
ASRLTGTIDEAF NA 12 TRBV28
SVEGQTGELF NA 10 TRBV29-1
ASSEAYGEYGYT NA 12 TRBV2
ASSVTRGSKDSGANVLT once 17 TRBV28
ASSQAPAGGSEQY NA 13 TRBV4-1
ASSPPAALGTDTQY NA 14 TRBV5-4
ASSQRTPDSGANVLT NA 15 TRBV18
ASSQRGMVRELF once 12 TRBV28
ASSPAGQGGEKLF NA 13 TRBV28
AIRAGGTGDTGELF NA 14 TRBV10-3
ASSGGDQPQH NA 10 TRBV2
ASSIDSSYEQY NA 11 TRBV5-1
ASSLNRMNEQF NA 11 TRBV11-2
ASSEDWVRGLNTEAF NA 15 TRBV2
ASSLYSGGALNEKLF NA 15 TRBV7-2
ASSVAPGGTDTQY NA 13 TRBV9
ASSVQGVIGYT NA 11 TRBV5-1